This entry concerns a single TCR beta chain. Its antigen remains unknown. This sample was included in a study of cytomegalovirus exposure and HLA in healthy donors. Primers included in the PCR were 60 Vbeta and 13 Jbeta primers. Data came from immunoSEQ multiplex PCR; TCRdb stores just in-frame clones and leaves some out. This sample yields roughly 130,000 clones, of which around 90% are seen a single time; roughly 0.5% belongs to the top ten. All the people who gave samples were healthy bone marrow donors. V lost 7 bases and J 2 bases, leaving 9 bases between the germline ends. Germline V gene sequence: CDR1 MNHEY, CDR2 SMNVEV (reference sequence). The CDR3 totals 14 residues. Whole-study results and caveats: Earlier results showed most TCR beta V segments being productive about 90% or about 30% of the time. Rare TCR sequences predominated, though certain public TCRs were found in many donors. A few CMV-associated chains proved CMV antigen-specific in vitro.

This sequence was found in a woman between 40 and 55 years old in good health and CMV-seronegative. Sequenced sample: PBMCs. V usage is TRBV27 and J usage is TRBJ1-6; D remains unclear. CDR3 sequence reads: CASTLTAYNSPLHF. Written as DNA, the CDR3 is TGTGCCAGCACCCTGACTGCCTATAATTCACCCCTCCACTTT.